This T cell receptor (beta chain) comes out of a study of blood T cell repertoires in COVID-19. As for the study in general: Some COVID-19 samples were acute and others convalescent; all came from the United States, Italy and Spain.

Trimming stripped 3 bases from V and 5 bases from J, with 14 bases between. CDR3 length equals 15 residues. CDR1 is SEHNR and CDR2 is FQNEAQ in the germline V gene (reference sequence). Libraries were prepared by immunoSEQ multiplex PCR; TCRdb keeps only in-frame clonotypes and omits some of them. The table lists more than 150,000 clones, around 86% of them singletons. This TCR was sampled from a man younger than 30 with acute or convalescent COVID-19. The chain has TRBV7-9 and TRBJ1-5; D remains ambiguous. Sequencing was done on a sample of peripheral blood. This chain's CDR3 is CASSFSRDEYQPQHF. Here the CDR3 DNA reads TGTGCCAGCAGCTTCAGTCGGGATGAATATCAGCCCCAGCATTTT.